A selection of T cell receptor beta chains follows, all from one sample in a study of T-cell memory formation after mild COVID-19. TCRdb reprocessed the 5' RACE reads via MiXCR and lists one record per CDR3 protein. The sample lists about 400,000 distinct CDR3 sequences; approximately 15% were seen once. The sample was PBMCs or a T cell subset sorted from them (not recorded which). The receptors shown here come from a man aged 18 to 29 who had mild COVID-19 (a few samples of this study predate the infection). Cell type and time point are not known. CDR3s include the opening cysteine and the closing phenylalanine or tryptophan. Each record gives: J gene, D gene, V gene, clone size, CDR3 protein, CDR3 DNA. A D gene is named only where the DNA matches it firmly. Some rows have no size entry. The others give once, few or many, or a class for an expanded clone.

>TRBJ2-7|TRBD1|TRBV5-8|NA
CASSRSGTGTYEQYF
TGTGCCAGCAGCCGTTCCGGGACAGGGACCTACGAGCAGTACTTC
>TRBJ2-2|NA|TRBV5-1|few
CASSLDRAGLELFF
TGCGCCAGCAGCTTGGACAGGGCCGGGTTGGAGCTGTTTTTT
>TRBJ1-1|NA|TRBV29-1|NA
CSVEVTRNTEAFF
TGCAGCGTTGAAGTGACGAGGAACACTGAAGCTTTCTTT
>TRBJ1-1|NA|TRBV29-1|few
CSVDGGSTEAFF
TGCAGCGTTGACGGGGGGTCCACTGAAGCTTTCTTT
>TRBJ1-3|NA|TRBV12-3/TRBV12-4|few
CASRTLRGSGNTIYF
TGTGCCAGCAGAACCCTAAGGGGATCCGGAAACACCATATATTTT
>TRBJ2-5|NA|TRBV7-2|few
CASSLRGADSGTQYF
TGTGCCAGCAGCTTAAGGGGCGCGGATTCTGGGACCCAGTACTTC
>TRBJ1-1|NA|TRBV24-1|few
CATSHHLSGTLNTEAFF
TGTGCCACCAGCCATCACTTATCCGGGACACTCAACACTGAAGCTTTCTTT
>TRBJ2-1|TRBD2|TRBV2|few
CASRETSGLSEQFF
TGTGCCAGCCGAGAGACTAGCGGGCTGAGTGAGCAGTTCTTC
>TRBJ1-5|NA|TRBV4-3|NA
CASSQDGGRQPQHF
TGCGCCAGCAGCCAAGATGGGGGACGGCAGCCCCAGCATTTT
>TRBJ2-3|TRBD2|TRBV10-3|NA
CAISRRASGGTTDTQYF
TGTGCCATCTCCCGAAGGGCTAGCGGGGGAACCACAGATACGCAGTATTTT
>TRBJ1-1|NA|TRBV10-3|NA
CAIGRTEAFF
TGTGCCATCGGGAGGACTGAAGCTTTCTTT
>TRBJ1-5|NA|TRBV7-8|few
CASSLADVENQPQHF
TGTGCCAGCAGCTTAGCAGACGTAGAGAATCAGCCCCAGCATTTT
>TRBJ1-1|TRBD1|TRBV6-5|NA
CASRGSLTGATEAFF
TGTGCCAGCAGGGGCTCCTTAACAGGGGCCACTGAAGCTTTCTTT